This is a list of T cell receptor beta chains from one sample in a study of regulatory T cells in long-lasting Graves disease. TCRdb reprocessed the multiplex PCR reads with MiXCR, giving one entry per CDR3 protein. The sample records 300,000 to 400,000 distinct CDR3 sequences, approximately 16% being singletons. The sample was also reused in another study, on T cells in Graves' hyperthyroidism and ophthalmopathy.

Sequencing used peripheral blood mononuclear cells (PBMCs), obtained at new diagnosis, from a patient treated with antithyroid drugs. The receptors derive from a man aged 40-49 years with Graves disease. Both conserved end residues are part of each CDR3. The D gene is left open where the match is weak. Clone size is stated in some rows and not others, as once, few, many or a class when expanded.

abundance	v_gene	d_gene	len	j_gene	CDR3nt	CDR3aa
many	TRBV18	-	15	TRBJ1-5	TGTGCCAGCAGTCGGACAGTCAATAGCAATCAGCCCCAGCATTTT	CASSRTVNSNQPQHF
many	TRBV3-1	TRBD1	14	TRBJ1-1	TGTGCCAGCAGCCATACGACAGGGAGCACTGAAGCTTTCTTT	CASSHTTGSTEAFF
-	TRBV28	-	15	TRBJ1-6	TGTGCCAGCAGCCCCCGGGGGGGGGCGAATTCACCCCTCCACTTT	CASSPRGGANSPLHF
few	TRBV2	-	12	TRBJ1-6	TGTGCCAGCAGTGATGTGTTTACACCCCTCCACTTT	CASSDVFTPLHF
-	TRBV20-1	-	15	TRBJ1-5	TGCAGTGCTAGACGTCACCGGAGGAGCAATCAGCCCCAGCATTTT	CSARRHRRSNQPQHF
few	TRBV4-3	-	16	TRBJ1-4	TGCGCCAGCAGCTGGTCTAGACGGTCGGCGGATGAAAAACTGTTTTTT	CASSWSRRSADEKLFF
-	TRBV5-4	TRBD2	16	TRBJ2-3	TGTGCCAGCAGCTTGGGACCGGGACTAGCGGGGGATACGCAGTATTTT	CASSLGPGLAGDTQYF
many	TRBV2	-	12	TRBJ1-5	TGTGCCAGCAGGGGTCTGAATCAGCCCCAGCATTTT	CASRGLNQPQHF
many	TRBV7-9	TRBD1	16	TRBJ1-2	TGTGCCAGCAGCTTAGAGACAGGGGGAGCATACTATGGCTACACCTTC	CASSLETGGAYYGYTF
few	TRBV28	-	15	TRBJ1-5	TGTGCCAGCAGTAACGCAGGGGAGGGGGGTCAGCCCCAGCATTTT	CASSNAGEGGQPQHF
few	TRBV3-1	-	15	TRBJ2-4	TGTGCCAGCAGCCAGCCGGGGCTGGCTAAAAACATTCAGTACTTC	CASSQPGLAKNIQYF
-	TRBV5-1	TRBD1	16	TRBJ1-4	TGCGCCAGCAGCTTGGCCTCGGGGACAGGGATTGAAAAACTGTTTTTT	CASSLASGTGIEKLFF
once	TRBV30	-	13	TRBJ2-7	TGTGCCTCTATGGGTCCCATGGGCTCCGAGCAGTACTTC	CASMGPMGSEQYF
many	TRBV5-1	-	13	TRBJ1-5	TGCGCCAGCAGCTTGTTCCCAAATCAGCCCCAGCATTTT	CASSLFPNQPQHF
many	TRBV20-1	TRBD1	14	TRBJ2-5	TGCAGTGCTGGCACCGGGACAGGGAAAGAGACCCAGTACTTC	CSAGTGTGKETQYF
many	TRBV6-5	-	15	TRBJ2-7	TGTGCCAGCAGTTACTGGCGGCAGGGCTCCTACGAGCAGTACTTC	CASSYWRQGSYEQYF
many	TRBV5-1	TRBD2	14	TRBJ2-7	TGCGCCAGCAGCGGAGGCGGGAGCCCCTACGAGCAGTACTTC	CASSGGGSPYEQYF
many	TRBV12-3/TRBV12-4	-	14	TRBJ2-4	TGTGCCAGCAGCGACAGTCTAGCCAAAAACATTCAGTACTTC	CASSDSLAKNIQYF
many	TRBV14	TRBD2	16	TRBJ2-7	TGTGCCAGCAGCCAAGGGAGCGGGACCCTCCTCTACGAGCAGTACTTC	CASSQGSGTLLYEQYF
-	TRBV20-1	TRBD2	14	TRBJ2-2	TGCAGTGCTCAAACTAGCGGGGTCACCGGGGAGCTGTTTTTT	CSAQTSGVTGELFF
few	TRBV20-1	-	12	TRBJ2-3	TGCAGTGTAAGGGAACTCACAGATACGCAGTATTTT	CSVRELTDTQYF
once	TRBV5-1	TRBD2	16	TRBJ2-2	TGCACCAGCAGCCGAGTGCGGGGGGCTAACACCGGGGAGCTGTTTTTT	CTSSRVRGANTGELFF
many	TRBV30	-	15	TRBJ2-3	TGTGCCTGGAGTGTATGGAGTTCCTTCACAGATACGCAGTATTTT	CAWSVWSSFTDTQYF
few	TRBV6-2/TRBV6-3	-	16	TRBJ1-3	TGTGCCAGCAGTTTTGACGGAGGGTACTCTGGAAACACCATATATTTT	CASSFDGGYSGNTIYF
-	TRBV9	-	12	TRBJ2-2	TGTGCCAGCAGCGTGAGTGCCGGGGAGCTGTTTTTT	CASSVSAGELFF
-	TRBV24-1	TRBD1	14	TRBJ1-1	TGTGCCACCAGTGATGCCGACAGGGCTGGTGAAGCTTTCTTT	CATSDADRAGEAFF
-	TRBV30	TRBD2	17	TRBJ2-7	TGTGCCTGGAGAAAAACCAAGGGACTAGCGGGATCCTACGAGCAGTACTTC	CAWRKTKGLAGSYEQYF
few	TRBV19	-	14	TRBJ2-7	TGTGCCAGTAGCAGGACCGATATTCCCTACGAGCAGTACTTC	CASSRTDIPYEQYF
many	TRBV6-5	TRBD2	15	TRBJ2-5	TGTGCCAGCAGTTTGGGACTAGCGGTTGAAGAGACCCAGTACTTC	CASSLGLAVEETQYF